These 14 T cell receptor beta chains came from one sample sequenced in a study of T-cell reconstitution after alpha-beta-depleted transplantation in children (dated by TCRdb to the mid-2010s). Library creation used PCR. These reads were obtained on an Illumina HiSeq 2500. Molecular barcoding was employed in the preparation of TCR libraries, with unique molecular identifiers being used to normalize TCRbeta repertoire quantification. TCRdb itself trimmed the public reads at Q25 with fastp, ran MiXCR and retained productive beta chains. CDR3 protein sequences are deduplicated, and each keeps its most common genes and DNA. Recorded for this sample are hundreds of thousands of distinct CDR3 sequences; roughly 15% of them occurred a single time. Of the sample, 0.8% to 1.1% is held by the ten largest clones. This material consisted of PBMCs from the stem cell graft donor, taken from the stem cell graft. Receptors were obtained from a human donor who donated a stem cell graft to a child with acute myeloid leukemia.

V is TRBV7-9 and J is TRBJ2-4, with unresolved D. Germline lookup yields CDR1 SEHNR and CDR2 FQNEAQ (reference sequence). The CDR3 loop spans 14 amino acids. Trimming took off 4 bases at V and 6 bases at J, with 13 bases between the two ends. The CDR3 sequence: CASSSDSLRNIQYF. In DNA, the CDR3 is TGTGCCAGCAGCTCAGATTCGCTAAGAAACATTCAGTACTTC.

This clonotype was observed many times. The chain links TRBV15 to TRBJ2-1; D may be TRBD1 (6 bases). The CDR3 has 15 residues. V lost 1 base and J 10 bases, leaving 17 bases between the germline ends. CDR1 LNHNV and CDR2 YYDKDF come from the germline V gene (reference sequence). The CDR3 loop is CATSRVQGGMEEQFF. The CDR3 region has the DNA TGTGCCACCAGCAGAGTACAGGGTGGGATGGAGGAGCAGTTCTTC.

This clonotype was recorded many times. DNA for the CDR3: TGTGCCAGCAGGCTTTGGGGGACTGAAGCTTTCTTT. Its protein product is CASRLWGTEAFF. The rearrangement links TRBV12-3 or TRBV12-4 to TRBJ1-1; weak D call: TRBD1 (5 bases). The CDR3 is 12 amino acids. V gave up 6 bases and J gave up 5 bases, with 10 bases separating them.

The V call is TRBV15, the J call TRBJ2-7; 11 positions match TRBD2. This CDR3 comprises 13 residues. Losses at the gene ends were 11 bases for V and 4 bases for J; bases not matched to a gene: 7. Germline values: CDR1 LNHNV, CDR2 YYDKDF (reference sequence). The CDR3 nucleotides read TGTGCCTCTCAGCTAGCGGGGGGTTACGAGCAGTACGTC. Its translation: CASQLAGGYEQYV.

This chain connects TRBV5-1 to TRBJ2-2; possibly TRBD1 for D (5 bases). The germline V gene encodes CDR1 SGHRS and CDR2 YFSETQ. The CDR3 length is 17 residues. V lost 0 bases and J lost 1, with 13 bases in between. This CDR3 is CASSLEGLGMNTGELFF. The DNA of the CDR3 is TGCGCCAGCAGCTTGGAGGGGTTAGGGATGAACACCGGGGAGCTGTTTTTT.

The gene calls are TRBV7-2 and TRBJ2-1, with D hard to call. The V end lost 5 bases, the J end lost 7 bases, and 18 bases lay between the germline ends. Germline CDR1 SGHTA, CDR2 FQGNSA. The CDR3 sequence is 15 residues long. The CDR3 nucleotides read TGTGCCAGCAGCCCCGGACGTGGAGAGTCGAATGAGCAGTTCTTC. Translated: CASSPGRGESNEQFF. Drawing the rest from reference TRBV7-2 and TRBJ2-1, the complete variable domain is GAGVSQSPSNKVTEKGKDVELRCDPISGHTALYWYRQSLGQGLEFLIYFQGNSAPDKSGLPSDRFSAERTGGSVSTLTIQRTQQEDSAVYLCASSPGRGESNEQFFGPGTRLTVL.

Ten or more counts support this clonotype. A junction end diverges from the germline sequence, so it may reflect a read error. V gene TRBV5-1 combines with J gene TRBJ2-1; unclear D gene. Germline V lookup: CDR1 SGHRS, CDR2 YFSETQ. The CDR3 length is 12 residues. CDR3 region: CASSPGYNEQFF. CDR3 coding DNA: TGTGCCAGCAGTCCAGGCTACAATGAGCAGTTCTTC.

This clonotype occurred many times. This chain links TRBV20-1 with TRBJ2-1; 13 positions match TRBD2. This CDR3 is 16 amino acids long. The germline V gene has CDR1 DFQATT and CDR2 SNEGSKA (reference sequence). V lost 5 bases, J lost 10 bases, and 14 bases stayed unmatched. The CDR3 spells CSAPGTSGVFGGEQFF. As DNA, the CDR3 is TGCAGTGCTCCCGGGACTAGCGGGGTCTTTGGGGGAGAGCAGTTCTTC.

The rearrangement links TRBV5-1 to TRBJ2-2; TRBD1 agrees at 11 bases. Germline V gene data show CDR1 as SGHRS and CDR2 as YFSETQ. This CDR3 comprises 15 residues. The J segment lost 7 bases and the V segment lost 4 bases, leaving 6 bases of the junction unmatched. CDR3 loop: CASSPGQGAIGELFF. The CDR3 nucleotides are TGCGCCAGCAGCCCCGGACAGGGGGCGATCGGGGAGCTGTTTTTT. Combining the CDR3 with reference TRBV5-1 and TRBJ2-2 gives the whole variable domain KAGVTQTPRYLIKTRGQQVTLSCSPISGHRSVSWYQQTPGQGLQFLFEYFSETQRNKGNFPGRFSGRQFSNSRSEMNVSTLELGDSALYLCASSPGQGAIGELFFGEGSRLTVL.

The chain is built from TRBV10-3 and TRBJ1-1; a weak D match, TRBD1 (5 bases). The CDR3 sequence is 15 residues long. V lost 4 bases, J lost 0 bases, and 12 bases lay in between. CDR1 ENHRY and CDR2 SYGVKD come from the germline V gene. The CDR3 coding sequence is TGTGCCATCAGTGGGGGGTGGGGCATGAACACTGAAGCTTTCTTT. Translating gives CAISGGWGMNTEAFF.

This clonotype came up a few times. The chain carries TRBV7-2 and TRBJ2-3; D call uncertain. Germline CDR1 is SGHTA and CDR2 is FQGNSA. There are 16 residues in the CDR3. The ends were cut back, 0 bases at V and 2 bases at J, with 12 bases in the middle. DNA for the CDR3: TGTGCCAGCAGCTTAGCGAGGCGGAGATCCACAGATACGCAGTATTTT. This encodes CASSLARRRSTDTQYF.

The rearrangement joins TRBV7-2 to TRBJ1-1, with no clear D. Germline assignment: CDR1 SGHTA and CDR2 FQGNSA. This CDR3 comprises 14 residues. V was clipped by 1 base and J by 2 bases, with 8 bases between them. Written as DNA, the CDR3 is TGTGCCAGCAGCTTAGTACGACCCAACACTGAAGCTTTCTTT. Translated, it gives CASSLVRPNTEAFF.

This clonotype was found a few times. This rearrangement joins TRBV5-1 to TRBJ2-3; 8 bases are shared with TRBD1. The ends lost 4 bases at V and 4 bases at J; junction bases unmatched: 8. The CDR3 length is 15 residues. Germline V gene data show CDR1 as SGHRS and CDR2 as YFSETQ. CDR3 sequence reads: CASSAGQAGADTQYF. CDR3 bases: TGCGCCAGCAGCGCGGGACAGGCGGGCGCAGATACGCAGTATTTT. Together with reference TRBV5-1 and TRBJ2-3, the CDR3 gives the full variable domain: KAGVTQTPRYLIKTRGQQVTLSCSPISGHRSVSWYQQTPGQGLQFLFEYFSETQRNKGNFPGRFSGRQFSNSRSEMNVSTLELGDSALYLCASSAGQAGADTQYFGPGTRLTVL.

The table lists this clonotype with many counts. The chain uses TRBV20-1 and TRBJ1-2; 8 nucleotides match TRBD1. Germline V CDR1 and CDR2: DFQATT, SNEGSKA (reference sequence). This CDR3 contains 14 residues. The V segment lost 4 bases and the J segment 5 bases; nucleotides outside the gene matches: 9. CDR3 residues: CSAIYRGARYGYTF. The CDR3 DNA reads as TGCAGTGCTATTTACAGGGGGGCTCGGTATGGCTACACCTTC.